This T cell receptor (beta chain) was observed in a study of shared clonotypes between healthy human individuals (dated by TCRdb to about 2020). A note on the overall study: The cohort included three men and a couple of women between 18 and 49 years of age. For each donor, three plates each were used for CD4 naive and CD4 memory, two plates were used for CD8 naive, and one plate was used for CD8 memory. To estimate repertoire size and how much clonotypes are shared between individuals, the study performed deep sequencing of blood TCR repertoires from roughly five healthy adults. To increase sequencing depth and limit assay-specific biases, different laboratories used diverse techniques to prepare libraries and sequence TCR repertoires. Leukapheresis yielded between about 0.9 and 10 billion PBMCs per donor. Points the paper makes about the study in general: The genetic and exposure-history diversity represented was limited by the small number of donors. Even with the large sequencing depth, rarefaction of the sorted-subset datasets indicated that sequencing was incomplete. Sampling was restricted to blood, and TCR repertoires in tissue are likely to differ from TCR repertoires in blood. Compared with non-shared clonotypes, clonotypes shared by all four sorted-subset donors had higher generation probabilities. Naive subsets generally had larger estimated clonotype richness than memory subsets. Across four donors, about 4.5% of naive CD4, roughly 3.5% of naive CD8, under 2.5% of memory CD4, and under 0.45% of memory CD8 clonotypes were shared. Pairwise subsampling indicated that sequencing depth was expected to affect the degree of clonotype sharing among donors.

CD8 naive samples consisted of CD45RO-negative cells that were positively selected for CCR7, yielding a CD45RA+CCR7+ population without TemRA cells. Donors were healthy HIV-negative adults with no recently reported acute infections or vaccinations. All donors were Caucasian adults living in Nashville, Tennessee, USA. Blood was collected by leukapheresis, and PBMCs were isolated by Ficoll-Histopaque density gradient centrifugation and then cryopreserved in liquid nitrogen vapor phase. Analytical flow cytometry was used to check the purity and quantity of every magnetically sorted T cell population. Each sorted fraction had its genomic DNA isolated and then quantified by UV absorbance on a Nanodrop 2000c. The germline V gene (reference sequence) yields DFQATT for CDR1 and SNEGSKA for CDR2. The CDR3 runs 11 amino acids, cysteine and phenylalanine included. Only the CDR3 DNA is retained, 33 bases long and in frame from the first base. Trimming removed 0 bases from V and 10 bases from J, leaving 7 bases between the germline ends.

TCR CDR3 regions were amplified from genomic DNA by multiplex PCR using the deep immunoSEQ assay. For each cell subset, the extracted genomic DNA was distributed evenly across all wells of several immunoSEQ 96-well plates, and each plate served as one replicate. Each replicate PCR for sorted subsets received around 200 ng genomic DNA, equal to about 29,000 T cell genomes. Purified libraries were quantified with a Qubit 3.0 fluorometer, sized on a Bioanalyzer 2100, and re-quantified with the KAPA Library Quantification kit. Every immunoSEQ 96-well plate was sequenced on a dedicated single-read 150-cycle Illumina NextSeq 550 flow cell. Concerning the study's data processing: The immunoSEQ output contained only junctional sequences without quality scores, so filtering could not match that applied to full-length reads. To assign V/J genes and CDR3, sequences were annotated against IMGT germline references using PyIR, a Python wrapper for IgBLAST v1.9. Any read was removed if the V/J assignment was weak (E-value above 1e-6), the CDR3 was missing, or the read contained stop codons, out-of-frame junctions, or ambiguous translated residues. V3J clonotypes were defined as sequences sharing the same inferred V gene, J gene, and CDR3 amino acid sequence. To compute the percentage overlap between repertoires, the number of shared unique clonotypes was divided by the size of the smaller repertoire. RTK rarefaction, the Chao1 estimator, and Recon v2.1 estimates of unobserved clonotypes were used to assess repertoire richness. OLGA was used to compute generation probabilities for all TCRbeta clonotypes that the gDNA method yielded from a few donors. The table comes from immuneACCESS by way of TCRdb, which keeps in-frame sequences with V and J called. Part of the clones is missing from these tables; in studies checked, under half for an unresolved V gene and the rest for unknown reasons. The V and J calls and clone size come from that table; D and trimming were worked out from the DNA. Recorded for this sample are around 580,000 clones; 95% to 98% of them occurred a single time. The ten largest account for 0.3% of the sample.

Comment on this clone: The antigen this receptor binds is unknown. Base qualities are missing; no much larger clone stands one base away.

The sequence is built from TRBV20-1 and TRBJ2-1; the D gene is possibly TRBD2, with 5 bases matching. The TCR comes from a young man in good health. Sequenced: naive CD8+ T cells sorted from blood. Taken with the paper, the label for cell subset or site translates to: CD45RA+CCR7+. The CDR3 region reads CSAREPGEQFF. The bases read TGCAGTGCTAGAGAGCCGGGGGAGCAGTTCTTC.